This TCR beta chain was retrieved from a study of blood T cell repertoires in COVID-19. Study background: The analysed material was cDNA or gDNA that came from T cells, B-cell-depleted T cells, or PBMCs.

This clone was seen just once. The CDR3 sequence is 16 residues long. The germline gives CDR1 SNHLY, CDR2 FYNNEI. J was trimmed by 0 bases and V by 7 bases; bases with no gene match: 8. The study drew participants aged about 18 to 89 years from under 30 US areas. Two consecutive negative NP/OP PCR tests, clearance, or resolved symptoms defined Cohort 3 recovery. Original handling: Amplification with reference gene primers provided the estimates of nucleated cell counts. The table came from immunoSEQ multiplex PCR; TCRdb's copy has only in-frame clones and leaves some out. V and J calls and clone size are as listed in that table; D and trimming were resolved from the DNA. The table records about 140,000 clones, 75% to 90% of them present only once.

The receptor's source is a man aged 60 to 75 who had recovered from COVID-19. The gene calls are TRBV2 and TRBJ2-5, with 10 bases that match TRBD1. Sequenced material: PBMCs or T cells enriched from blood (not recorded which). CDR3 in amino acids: CASTPGTGDYQETQYF. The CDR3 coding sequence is TGTGCCAGCACCCCCGGGACAGGGGACTACCAAGAGACCCAGTACTTC. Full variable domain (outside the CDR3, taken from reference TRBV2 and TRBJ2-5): EPEVTQTPSHQVTQMGQEVILRCVPISNHLYFYWYRQILGQKVEFLVSFYNNEISEKSEIFDDQFSVERPDGSNFTLKIRSTKLEDSAMYFCASTPGTGDYQETQYFGPGTRLLVL.